This T cell receptor beta chain was identified in a study of T cell changes during pregnancy in multiple sclerosis. V lost 2 bases, J lost 7 bases, and 9 bases lay in between. The CDR3 has 14 amino acids. In germline, CDR1 is PRHDT, CDR2 FYEKMQ (reference sequence). This table comes from immunoSEQ multiplex PCR, and its TCRdb copy is limited to in-frame clones, with some not included. The sample carries 35,000 to 55,000 clones, 88% recorded once. The sequences come from CD8+ T cells from peripheral blood mononuclear cells, collected after pregnancy. V gene TRBV13 combines with J gene TRBJ1-6; perhaps TRBD1 as D (5 bases). The source of this sequence is a female donor in good health, enrolled as a control in a pregnancy study. The CDR3 is CASSLMTANSPLHF. The CDR3 DNA reads TGTGCCAGCAGCTTAATGACAGCCAATTCACCCCTCCACTTT.